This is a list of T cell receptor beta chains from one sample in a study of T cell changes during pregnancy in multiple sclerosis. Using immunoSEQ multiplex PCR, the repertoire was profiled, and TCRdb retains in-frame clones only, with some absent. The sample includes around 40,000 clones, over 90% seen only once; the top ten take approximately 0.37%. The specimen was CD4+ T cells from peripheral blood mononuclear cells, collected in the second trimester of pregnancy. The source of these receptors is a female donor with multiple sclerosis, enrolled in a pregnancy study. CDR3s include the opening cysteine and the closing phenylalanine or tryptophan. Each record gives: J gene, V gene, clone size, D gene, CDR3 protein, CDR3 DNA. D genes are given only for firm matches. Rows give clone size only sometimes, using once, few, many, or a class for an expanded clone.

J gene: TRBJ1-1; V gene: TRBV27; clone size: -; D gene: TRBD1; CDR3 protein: CASSPIPGQGMSDIEAFF; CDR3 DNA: TGTGCCAGCAGTCCAATTCCGGGACAGGGTATGAGCGATATTGAAGCTTTCTTT
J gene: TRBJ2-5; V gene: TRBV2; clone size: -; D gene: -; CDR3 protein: CASRIGGGETQYF; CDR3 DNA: TGTGCCAGCAGAATCGGGGGTGGAGAGACCCAGTACTTC
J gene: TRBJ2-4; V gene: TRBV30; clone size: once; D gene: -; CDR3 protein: CAWSVRGSRRNIQYF; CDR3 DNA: TGTGCCTGGAGTGTTAGGGGCAGCCGGAGAAACATTCAGTACTTC
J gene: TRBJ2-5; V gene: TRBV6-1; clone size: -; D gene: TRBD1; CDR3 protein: CASEGQAETQYF; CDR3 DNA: TGTGCCAGCGAGGGACAGGCTGAGACCCAGTACTTC
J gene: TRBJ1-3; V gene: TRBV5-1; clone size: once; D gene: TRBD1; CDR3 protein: CASSLSGGSGNTIYF; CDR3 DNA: TGCGCCAGCAGCTTGTCAGGGGGCTCTGGAAACACCATATATTTT
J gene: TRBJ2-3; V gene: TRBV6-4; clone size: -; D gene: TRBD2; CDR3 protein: CASSISGGPDTQYF; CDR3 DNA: TGTGCCAGCAGCATATCGGGGGGTCCCGATACGCAGTATTTT
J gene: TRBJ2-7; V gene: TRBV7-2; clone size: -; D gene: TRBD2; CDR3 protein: CASSHTSGDYEQYF; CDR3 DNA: TGTGCCAGCAGCCATACTAGCGGGGACTACGAGCAGTACTTC
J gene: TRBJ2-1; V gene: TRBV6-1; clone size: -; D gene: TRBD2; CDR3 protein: CASTQSGGTYNEQFF; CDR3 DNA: TGTGCCAGCACCCAGAGCGGGGGGACCTACAATGAGCAGTTCTTC
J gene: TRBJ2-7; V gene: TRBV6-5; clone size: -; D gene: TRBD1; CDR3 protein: CASSYSGQGGHEQYF; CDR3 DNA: TGTGCCAGCAGTTACTCGGGACAGGGAGGACACGAGCAGTACTTC
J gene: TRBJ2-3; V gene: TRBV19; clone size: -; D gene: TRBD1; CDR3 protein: CASSDRDRRDTQYF; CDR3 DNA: TGTGCCAGTAGTGACCGGGACAGGCGAGATACGCAGTATTTT
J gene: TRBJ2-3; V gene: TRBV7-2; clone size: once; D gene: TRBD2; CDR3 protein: CASSLTSGGSVTDTQYF; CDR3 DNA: TGTGCCAGCAGCTTAACTAGCGGGGGGTCCGTCACAGATACGCAGTATTTT
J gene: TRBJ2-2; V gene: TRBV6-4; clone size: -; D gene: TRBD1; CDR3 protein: CASSGGGSGTGELFF; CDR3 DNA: TGTGCCAGCAGTGGAGGGGGCTCTGGCACCGGGGAGCTGTTTTTT
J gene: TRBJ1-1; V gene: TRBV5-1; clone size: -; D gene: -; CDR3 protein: CASSKDTSSNTEAFF; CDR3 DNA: TGCGCCAGCAGCAAGGACACCTCCTCGAACACTGAAGCTTTCTTT
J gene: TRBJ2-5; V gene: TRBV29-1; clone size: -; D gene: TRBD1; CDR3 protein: CSVGQGKETQYF; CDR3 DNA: TGCAGCGTTGGACAGGGCAAAGAGACCCAGTACTTC
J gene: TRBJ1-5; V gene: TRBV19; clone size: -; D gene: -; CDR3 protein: CASIGMAAARNQPQHF; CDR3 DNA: TGTGCCAGTATAGGAATGGCAGCGGCCAGGAATCAGCCCCAGCATTTT
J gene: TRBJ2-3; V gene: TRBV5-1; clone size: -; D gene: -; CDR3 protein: CASSPGHSGTDTQYF; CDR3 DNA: TGCGCCAGCAGTCCAGGCCATAGCGGCACAGATACGCAGTATTTT
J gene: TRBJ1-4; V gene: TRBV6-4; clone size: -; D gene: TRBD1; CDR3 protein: CASSDHPGQGEKLFF; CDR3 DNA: TGTGCCAGCAGTGACCACCCGGGACAGGGTGAAAAACTGTTTTTT
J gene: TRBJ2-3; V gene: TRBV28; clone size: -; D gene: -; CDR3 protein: CASSLHRGGATDTQYF; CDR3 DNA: TGTGCCAGCAGTTTACACAGGGGGGGGGCCACAGATACGCAGTATTTT
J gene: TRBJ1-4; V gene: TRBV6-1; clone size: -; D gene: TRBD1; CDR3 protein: CASRDRGGGEKLFF; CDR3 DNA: TGTGCCAGCAGGGACAGGGGTGGGGGTGAAAAACTGTTTTTT
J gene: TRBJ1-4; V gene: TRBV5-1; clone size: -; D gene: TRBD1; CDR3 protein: CASRHATGTENEKLFF; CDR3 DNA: TGCGCCAGCAGACATGCGACCGGGACAGAGAATGAAAAACTGTTTTTT
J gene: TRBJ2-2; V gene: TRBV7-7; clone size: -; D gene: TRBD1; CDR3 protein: CASSFDRGAGELFF; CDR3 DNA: TGTGCCAGCAGCTTCGACAGGGGGGCCGGGGAGCTGTTTTTT
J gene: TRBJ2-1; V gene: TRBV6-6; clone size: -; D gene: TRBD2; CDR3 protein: CASRKKGGDVAYEQFF; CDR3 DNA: TGTGCCAGCAGAAAAAAGGGAGGGGACGTGGCCTATGAGCAGTTCTTC
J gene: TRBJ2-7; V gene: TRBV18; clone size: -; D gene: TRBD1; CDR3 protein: CASSLGTGAAYEQYF; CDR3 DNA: TGTGCCAGCTCACTTGGGACAGGAGCAGCCTACGAGCAGTACTTC
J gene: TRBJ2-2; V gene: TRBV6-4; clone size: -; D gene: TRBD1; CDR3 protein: CASSPGTGGGELFF; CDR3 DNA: TGTGCCAGCAGTCCCGGGACAGGCGGCGGGGAGCTGTTTTTT
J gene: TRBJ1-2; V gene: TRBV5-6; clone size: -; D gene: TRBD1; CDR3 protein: CASSQDRGINGYTF; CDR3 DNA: TGTGCCAGCAGCCAGGACAGGGGAATTAATGGCTACACCTTC